Listed here are 11 T cell receptor beta chains from one sample, sequenced in a study of cytomegalovirus exposure and HLA in healthy donors. Measured with immunoSEQ multiplex PCR; TCRdb has only the in-frame clones, and not every one. The table lists about 190,000 clones, about 80% of them singletons, with under 7.5% in the top ten. The sequenced sample consisted of PBMCs. All receptors come from a man aged 18 to 35 in good health and CMV-seropositive.

This clone was found many times. The DNA for the CDR3 is TGTGCCAGCAGCTTATCCACTACCTACGAGCAGTACTTC. Residues: CASSLSTTYEQYF. The V and J genes are TRBV7-9 and TRBJ2-7; D unresolved. V lost 2 bases to trimming and J lost 2 bases, with 7 bases between them. This CDR3 comprises 13 residues. Germline V gene sequence: CDR1 SEHNR, CDR2 FQNEAQ (reference sequence).

The chain joins TRBV7-3 to TRBJ2-2; D is perhaps TRBD2 (5 bases). V lost 6 bases, J lost 0 bases, and 14 bases lay in between. Germline CDR1 SGHTA, CDR2 FQGTGA. The CDR3 contains 16 residues. CDR3 in amino acids: CASRTGKTTNTGELFF. The DNA for the CDR3 is TGTGCCAGCAGGACGGGGAAGACAACGAACACCGGGGAGCTGTTTTTT.

At least ten counts were recorded for this clone. The chain links TRBV19 to TRBJ1-2, with 9 bases identical to TRBD1. This CDR3 has 15 residues. Germline CDR1 and CDR2: LNHDA and SQIVND (reference sequence). Trimming took 5 bases from V and 8 from J; bases not matched to a gene: 12. The CDR3 loop reads CASSPLEPGQGGYTF. CDR3 DNA: TGTGCCAGTAGTCCTCTTGAGCCGGGACAGGGAGGCTACACCTTC.

J is TRBJ1-5 and V is TRBV30, with D possibly matching TRBD1 (5 bases). The CDR3 has 13 residues. The germline V gene has CDR1 GTSNPN and CDR2 SVGIG (reference sequence). With 7 bases removed from V and 0 bases from J, the gap between germline ends came to 10 bases. The CDR3 sequence is CASRTNSNQPQHF. The CDR3 bases are TGTGCCTCACGGACAAATAGCAATCAGCCCCAGCATTTT.

The rearrangement joins TRBV5-1 to TRBJ2-7; D may be TRBD2 (5 bases). CDR3 size: 14 residues. CDR1 is SGHRS and CDR2 is YFSETQ in the germline V gene. Trimming cost V 6 bases and J 3 bases, with 16 bases left between them. This chain's CDR3 is CASTRGLWDYEQYF. In DNA, the CDR3 is TGCGCCAGCACCCGGGGTCTTTGGGACTACGAGCAGTACTTC.

The J gene is TRBJ2-2, the V gene TRBV19, with 7 bases lining up with TRBD2. This CDR3 region has 16 residues. J lost 7 bases, V lost 7 bases, and 15 bases had no gene match. Germline lookup yields CDR1 LNHDA and CDR2 SQIVND (reference sequence). The CDR3 bases are TGTGCCAGTACCAAGAGCGGGACGGTGCGTATCGGGGAGCTGTTTTTT. The encoded protein is CASTKSGTVRIGELFF.

The chain has TRBV5-1 and TRBJ1-3, with D possibly being TRBD1 (6 bases). V lost 0 bases, J lost 2 bases, and 9 bases lay in between. The CDR3 runs 15 residues. Germline V gives CDR1 SGHRS, CDR2 YFSETQ. CDR3 coding DNA: TGCGCCAGCAGCTTGGTAGGACAGACTGGAAACACCATATATTTT. Protein sequence: CASSLVGQTGNTIYF.

The chain combines TRBV6-1 with TRBJ2-7, with a tentative D call TRBD1 (6 bases). This CDR3 contains 15 residues. V was clipped by 1 base and J by 0 bases, with 10 bases between them. Germline V gene sequence: CDR1 MNHNS, CDR2 SASEGT. The CDR3 spells CASSEEGVSSYEQYF. DNA of the CDR3: TGTGCCAGCAGTGAAGAGGGGGTTTCCTCCTACGAGCAGTACTTC.

The V call is TRBV10-3, the J call TRBJ2-3, with TRBD1 matching over 9 bases. This CDR3 has 15 residues. Looked up from germline, CDR1 is ENHRY and CDR2 is SYGVKD. V was pared by 5 bases and J by 3 bases, with 6 bases of the junction left unmatched. The CDR3 is CAISTTGGVTDTQYF. The DNA for the CDR3 is TGTGCCATCAGTACCACAGGGGGCGTGACAGATACGCAGTATTTT.

The gene calls are TRBV6-5 and TRBJ1-3, with TRBD1 as a possible D gene (5 bases). Germline assignment: CDR1 MNHEY and CDR2 SVGAGI. V gave up 7 bases and J gave up 0 bases, with 13 bases separating them. The CDR3 is made up of 15 amino acids. The CDR3 DNA sequence: TGTGCCAGCATTGGGACTTGGGCCTCTGGAAACACCATATATTTT. It translates to CASIGTWASGNTIYF.

The chain joins TRBV27 to TRBJ2-5; D uncertain. Trimming took off 5 bases at V and 5 bases at J, with 15 bases between the two ends. Germline lookup yields CDR1 MNHEY and CDR2 SMNVEV (reference sequence). There are 14 residues in the CDR3. The CDR3 DNA is TGTGCCAGCAGTGTAACCACTTTCGGGGAGACCCAGTACTTC. Protein: CASSVTTFGETQYF.